The 20 T cell receptor beta chains in this list originate from one sample, sequenced in a study of Ad26.COV2.S vaccination and SARS-CoV-2 variants (dated by TCRdb to the early 2020s). According to the study, the label for this sample's treatment or condition signals: around 19 received Ad26.COV2.S at low or high dose, single or two shots; a few received placebo; per-sample allocation not given. Repertoires of vaccine and placebo recipients were sequenced from samples collected on day 63 after the first injection. Libraries were made using the immunoSEQ multiplex PCR assay. TCRdb obtained this table from immuneACCESS and retained in-frame rearrangements with V and J assigned. These tables miss some clones; where compared with another copy, unresolved V genes account for less than half of the shortfall, and the remainder is unexplained. This sample comprises a few hundred thousand clones, approximately 90% of them detected only once. The ten largest clones represent 1.5% to 2% of the sample.

Sequenced here: peripheral blood, sampled in a trial of Ad26.COV2.S vaccine versus placebo. These receptors were taken from a person aged 18-60 years who received the Ad26.COV2.S COVID-19 vaccine or a placebo.

The rearrangement links TRBV5-1 to TRBJ2-5, with 7 positions matching TRBD2. CDR3 length: 15 residues. The V and J ends lost 0 bases and 4 bases, in that order; junction bases with no gene match: 6. Germline V gene lookup returns CDR1 SGHRS and CDR2 YFSETQ. The CDR3 loop is CASSLASGPPETQYF. CDR3 coding DNA: TGCGCCAGCAGCTTGGCTAGCGGCCCGCCAGAGACCCAGTACTTC.

The chain uses TRBV12-3 or TRBV12-4 and TRBJ2-7, with D perhaps matching TRBD1 (5 bases). V dropped 6 bases and J dropped 6 bases, with 12 bases sitting between them. The CDR3 loop spans 12 amino acids. CDR3 in amino acids: CASSLTVGEQYF. The CDR3 region has the DNA TGTGCCAGCAGCTTGACAGTGGGCGAGCAGTACTTC.

V is TRBV2 and J is TRBJ1-4; 9 nucleotides agree with TRBD1. Germline V gene lookup returns CDR1 SNHLY and CDR2 FYNNEI. J was trimmed by 10 bases and V by 10 bases; bases with no gene match: 10. The CDR3 runs to 13 residues. The CDR3 spells CAIRQGGHGKLFF. The CDR3 coding sequence is TGTGCCATCCGACAGGGGGGGCACGGAAAACTGTTTTTT.

This rearrangement joins TRBV3-1 (or the pseudogene TRBV3-2) to TRBJ1-5; D call uncertain. V lost 3 bases and J lost 2, with 8 bases in between. CDR1 and CDR2 (germline): LGHDT, YNNKEL (reference sequence). The CDR3 extends over 14 amino acids. The CDR3 coding sequence is TGTGCCAGCAGCCAGATGACGGGCAATCAGCCCCAGCATTTT. Translated, it gives CASSQMTGNQPQHF.

V usage is TRBV19 and J usage is TRBJ1-2; D is ambiguous. Germline-derived CDR1 and CDR2 are LNHDA and SQIVND (reference sequence). The CDR3 spans 13 residues. V lost 5 bases and J lost 0, with 7 bases in between. The CDR3 is CASSAPPNYGYTF. In DNA, the CDR3 is TGTGCCAGTAGTGCGCCTCCTAACTATGGCTACACCTTC.

The chain couples TRBV7-3 to TRBJ2-1; 11 bases match TRBD1. The J segment lost 4 bases and the V segment lost 5 bases, leaving 1 base of the junction unmatched. Per germline, CDR1 SGHTA and CDR2 FQGTGA. The length of the CDR3 is 14 residues. DNA of the CDR3: TGTGCCAGCAGCGGACAGGGGGCTTACAATGAGCAGTTCTTC. The encoded protein is CASSGQGAYNEQFF.

This chain links TRBV6-5 with TRBJ2-1; perhaps TRBD2 as D (6 bases). The germline CDR1 and CDR2 sequences are MNHEY and SVGAGI. The CDR3 is 14 amino acids. Between the trimmed V and J ends, which lost 6 bases and 3 bases, there was a span of 12 bases. In DNA form, the CDR3 reads TGTGCCAGCAGCTACGGGGACTTCTACAATGAGCAGTTCTTC. As protein: CASSYGDFYNEQFF.

This clone was recorded only once. The chain employs TRBV2 and TRBJ2-2; 7 nucleotides agree with TRBD1. There are 15 residues in the CDR3. The J segment lost 2 bases and the V segment lost 6 bases, leaving 6 bases of the junction unmatched. Per the germline V gene, CDR1 is SNHLY and CDR2 is FYNNEI. The CDR3 DNA sequence: TGTGCCAGCAGACCCGACAGGGCAAACACCGGGGAGCTGTTTTTT. Amino acid sequence: CASRPDRANTGELFF.

The rearrangement joins TRBV4-2 to TRBJ2-7, with 12 bases identical to TRBD2. CDR1 is LGHNA and CDR2 is YNFKEQ in the germline V gene. This CDR3 spans 15 amino acids. The V segment lost 3 bases and the J segment 6 bases; nucleotides outside the gene matches: 6. The chain's CDR3 is CASSHLAGGDGEQYF. The CDR3 nucleotides read TGTGCCAGCAGCCACCTAGCGGGAGGGGATGGCGAGCAGTACTTC.

In the case of this clone: One junction end does not reproduce the germline sequence, and a read error may be involved. The chain combines TRBV6-1 with TRBJ2-1, with D unclear. This CDR3 contains 13 residues. CDR1 MNHNS and CDR2 SASEGT come from the germline V gene. This CDR3 is CASSQATYNEQFF. The CDR3 DNA reads as TGTGCCAGCAGTCAAGCCACTTACAATGAGCAGTTCTTC.

The chain uses TRBV7-2 and TRBJ2-1, with TRBD2 matching 9 bases. The CDR3 has 14 amino acids. V gave up 6 bases and J gave up 3 bases; unmatched junction bases: 3. CDR1 is SGHTA and CDR2 is FQGNSA in the germline V gene. The CDR3 is CASSNSGSYNEQFF. The CDR3 DNA is TGTGCCAGCAGTAATAGCGGGAGCTACAATGAGCAGTTCTTC.

The chain couples TRBV6-4 to TRBJ2-2, with D maybe TRBD2 (6 bases). Germline-derived CDR1 and CDR2 are MRHNA and SNTAGT. V lost 4 bases and J lost 5, with 20 bases in between. The CDR3 is made up of 17 amino acids. CDR3 nucleotides: TGTGCCAGCAGTGCTCACCCCGGGACTGCACCTACCGGGGAGCTGTTTTTT. This sequence encodes CASSAHPGTAPTGELFF.

This clone came up once. The chain links TRBV5-5 to TRBJ2-1; D tentatively reads TRBD1 or TRBD2 (5 bases each). The CDR3 consists of 18 residues. In germline, CDR1 is SGHKS, CDR2 YYEKEE (reference sequence). Trimming cost V 0 bases and J 1 base, with 17 bases left between them. The DNA of the CDR3 is TGTGCCAGCAGCTTGGTAATTTTGGGACCTAAGTCCTACAATGAGCAGTTCTTC. Its protein product is CASSLVILGPKSYNEQFF.

This clone was picked up a small number of times. Additional DNA sequences in this sample encode the identical CDR3. The rearrangement links TRBV5-4 to TRBJ2-3; 7 bases match TRBD2. From germline, CDR1 is SGHNT and CDR2 YYREEE (reference sequence). V gave up 4 bases and J gave up 4 bases; unmatched junction bases: 3. This CDR3 contains 13 residues. CDR3 bases: TGTGCCAGCAGCCCTAGCGGAGCAGATACGCAGTATTTT. It specifies CASSPSGADTQYF.

This chain connects TRBV18 to TRBJ2-1; D remains unclear. Germline-derived CDR1 and CDR2 are KGHSH and LQKENI. The length of the CDR3 is 12 residues. Deletions cut 2 bases from V and 5 bases from J, with 4 bases between. The CDR3 sequence: CASSPSNNEQFF. CDR3 nucleotides: TGTGCCAGCTCACCATCGAACAATGAGCAGTTCTTC. Variable domain in full (rest from reference TRBV18 and TRBJ2-1): NAGVMQNPRHLVRRRGQEARLRCSPMKGHSHVYWYRQLPEEGLKFMVYLQKENIIDESGMPKERFSAEFPKEGPSILRIQQVVRGDSAAYFCASSPSNNEQFFGPGTRLTVL.

The count of this clone is one. The chain uses TRBV6-4 and TRBJ1-1; 8 bases map to TRBD1. The length of the CDR3 is 13 residues. Germline assignment: CDR1 MRHNA and CDR2 SNTAGT. V trimming: 6 bases; J trimming: 4 bases; junction bases outside the gene matches: 4. This CDR3 reads CASSTQGGTEAFF. CDR3 nucleotides: TGTGCCAGCAGCACACAGGGGGGCACTGAAGCTTTCTTT.

This clone occurred a few times. The genes are TRBV10-1 and TRBJ2-1; TRBD2 aligns across 9 bases. The CDR3 is 14 amino acids. Germline CDR1 WNHNN, CDR2 SYGVQD (reference sequence). The ends lost 4 bases at V and 5 bases at J; junction bases unmatched: 3. CDR3 amino acids: CASSVGLAHNEQFF. The CDR3, as DNA: TGCGCCAGCAGTGTAGGACTAGCGCACAATGAGCAGTTCTTC.

This clone came up a few times. The rearrangement links TRBV10-3 to TRBJ1-1; D remains unclear. CDR3 length equals 11 residues. In germline, CDR1 is ENHRY, CDR2 SYGVKD. Trimming took off 4 bases at V and 8 bases at J, with 8 bases between the two ends. CDR3 nucleotides: TGTGCCATCAGTGGTGGGGTCGAAGCTTTCTTT. This sequence encodes CAISGGVEAFF.

This clone came up once. The chain carries TRBV4-1 and TRBJ1-5, with D unclear. Germline V gene lookup returns CDR1 MGHRA and CDR2 YSYEKL. Trimming took 1 base from V and 0 from J, leaving 7 bases between them. This CDR3 has 15 amino acids. The DNA of the CDR3 is TGCGCCAGCAGCCAAGCCCCCGGTAGCAATCAGCCCCAGCATTTT. Amino acid sequence: CASSQAPGSNQPQHF.

There are a few counts of this clone. The J gene is TRBJ1-5, the V gene TRBV6-5; D is uncertain. The ends were cut back, 0 bases at V and 6 bases at J, with 6 bases in the middle. This CDR3 region has 13 residues. Germline loops: CDR1 MNHEY, CDR2 SVGAGI. The CDR3 sequence: CASSYSEGQPQHF. CDR3 DNA sequence: TGTGCCAGCAGTTACTCTGAGGGTCAGCCCCAGCATTTT.